The 28 T cell receptor beta chains presented below share a single source sample, sequenced in a study of blood T cell repertoires in COVID-19. Repertoires were generated with immunoSEQ multiplex PCR, while TCRdb's copy carries only in-frame clones and drops some. The sample has 150,000 to 200,000 clones, 88% seen once. Sequenced sample: peripheral blood. The receptors stem from a woman in her thirties with acute or convalescent COVID-19.

The rearrangement links TRBV7-2 to TRBJ1-5; a weak D match, TRBD1 (6 bases). Trimming left V 2 bases short and J 2 bases short, with 10 bases between. Germline V gives CDR1 SGHTA, CDR2 FQGNSA. The CDR3 has 15 residues. The CDR3 bases are TGTGCCAGCAGCTTACGGTCAGGGGGCAATCAGCCCCAGCATTTT. This encodes CASSLRSGGNQPQHF.

The J gene is TRBJ2-7, the V gene TRBV5-1, with D tentatively TRBD2 (7 bases). In germline, CDR1 is SGHRS, CDR2 YFSETQ. V was trimmed by 4 bases and J by 11 bases, leaving 16 bases between them. The CDR3 runs to 12 residues. The CDR3, as DNA: TGCGCCAGCAGCGAGGGGGGGCTAGCGAAGTACTTC. Its protein product is CASSEGGLAKYF.

The gene calls are TRBV10-3 and TRBJ2-2, with D hard to call. Between the trimmed V and J ends, which lost 5 bases and 3 bases, there was a span of 4 bases. In germline, CDR1 is ENHRY, CDR2 SYGVKD. The CDR3 extends over 12 amino acids. CDR3: CAISPYTGELFF. The CDR3 DNA follows: TGTGCCATCAGTCCTTACACCGGGGAGCTGTTTTTT.

This sequence joins TRBV11-3 and TRBJ2-3; tentatively, D is TRBD2 (6 bases). The germline gives CDR1 SGHNT, CDR2 YENEEA. This CDR3 has 15 residues. V gave up 8 bases and J gave up 3 bases, with 18 bases separating them. In DNA form, the CDR3 reads TGTGCCAGCGGGCCAGGGAGGAGTCGTACAGATACGCAGTATTTT. Translating gives CASGPGRSRTDTQYF.

The V call is TRBV6-6, the J call TRBJ1-5, with D perhaps TRBD1 (5 bases). V was trimmed by 7 bases and J by 5 bases, leaving 18 bases between them. CDR3 length equals 15 residues. Germline loops: CDR1 MNHNY, CDR2 SVGAGI (reference sequence). CDR3 region: CASTTGDFRDQPQHF. DNA for the CDR3: TGTGCCAGCACCACGGGGGATTTTCGAGATCAGCCCCAGCATTTT.

The chain employs TRBV12-3 or TRBV12-4 and TRBJ2-3, with 8 bases lining up with TRBD2. V lost 4 bases, J lost 14 bases, and 11 bases stayed unmatched. CDR3 length: 13 residues. Written as DNA, the CDR3 is TGTGCCAGCAGTTACCAGACCAGCGGGAGTCCGTATTTT. Translation gives CASSYQTSGSPYF.

The V gene is TRBV28, the J gene TRBJ1-2; 8 positions agree with TRBD1. This CDR3 is built from 16 residues. The trim removed 6 bases at V and 4 bases at J, leaving 13 bases unmatched. Germline V gene data show CDR1 as MDHEN and CDR2 as SYDVKM. CDR3 nucleotides: TGTGCCAGCAGGCCTCAGGGGGCGACACGCTTCTATGGCTACACCTTC. Protein product: CASRPQGATRFYGYTF.

The table lists this clone with a few counts. V and J are TRBV7-2 and TRBJ2-2; D not resolved. Deletions cut 5 bases from V and 9 bases from J, with 10 bases between. Per germline, CDR1 SGHTA and CDR2 FQGNSA. This CDR3 has 12 residues. The CDR3 coding sequence is TGTGCCAGCAGCCACTACGCGAGGGAGCTGTTTTTT. Translated: CASSHYARELFF.

V is TRBV7-8 and J is TRBJ2-1, with D unresolved. V lost 1 base to trimming and J lost 3 bases, with 7 bases between them. CDR3 size: 14 residues. The germline gives CDR1 SGHVS, CDR2 FQNEAQ. CDR3 DNA sequence: TGTGCCAGCAGCTTAGTCTCAGGCTACAATGAGCAGTTCTTC. This gives the protein CASSLVSGYNEQFF.

The chain joins TRBV12-5 to TRBJ1-2, with D maybe TRBD1 (6 bases). Per germline, CDR1 LGHNT and CDR2 FRNRAP. This CDR3 spans 13 amino acids. Trimming shortened V by 4 bases and J by 4 bases, and 10 bases separated the two germline ends. The CDR3 region is CASGSDRSYGYTF. The CDR3 DNA reads TGTGCTAGTGGTTCCGACAGGAGCTATGGCTACACCTTC. The full variable domain, rest sourced from reference TRBV12-5 and TRBJ1-2, is DARVTQTPRHKVTEMGQEVTMRCQPILGHNTVFWYRQTMMQGLELLAYFRNRAPLDDSGMPKDRFSAEMPDATLATLKIQPSEPRDSAVYFCASGSDRSYGYTFGSGTRLTVV.

This clone has only a few counts. The chain carries TRBV28 and TRBJ1-5; 8 nucleotides line up with TRBD1. The germline gives CDR1 MDHEN, CDR2 SYDVKM. With V trimmed by 5 bases and J by 6 bases, 3 bases remained unmatched. The CDR3 runs to 13 residues. The CDR3 DNA reads as TGTGCCAGCAGTGGGGACAGGATTCAGCCCCAGCATTTT. Translating gives CASSGDRIQPQHF.

The V call is TRBV5-1, the J call TRBJ2-1; tentative D call: TRBD2 (5 bases). The CDR3 is made up of 16 amino acids. Germline CDR1 SGHRS, CDR2 YFSETQ. The V and J ends lost 0 bases and 0 bases respectively, with 10 bases between them. The DNA of the CDR3 is TGCGCCAGCAGCTTGGTCGGGGAACGCTCCTACAATGAGCAGTTCTTC. It yields the protein CASSLVGERSYNEQFF.

The chain carries TRBV3-1 (or the pseudogene TRBV3-2) and TRBJ2-3; 12 nucleotides agree with TRBD2. V gave up 4 bases and J gave up 3 bases; unmatched junction bases: 5. The CDR3 spans 16 residues. Germline V gene sequence: CDR1 LGHDT, CDR2 YNNKEL (reference sequence). CDR3 region: CASSRGLAGKTDTQYF. The CDR3 nucleotides read TGTGCCAGCAGCCGCGGACTAGCGGGGAAAACAGATACGCAGTATTTT.

The chain combines TRBV9 with TRBJ2-1; TRBD2 might be the D (6 bases). Trimming took off 3 bases at V and 10 bases at J, with 14 bases between the two ends. The CDR3 covers 13 residues. Germline values: CDR1 SGDLS, CDR2 YYNGEE. The CDR3 sequence is CASSEPRGTEQFF. CDR3 bases: TGTGCCAGCAGCGAGCCCCGGGGGACCGAGCAGTTCTTC. The full variable domain, in which reference TRBV9 and TRBJ2-1 provide the parts outside the CDR3, is DSGVTQTPKHLITATGQRVTLRCSPRSGDLSVYWYQQSLDQGLQFLIQYYNGEERAKGNILERFSAQQFPDLHSELNLSSLELGDSALYFCASSEPRGTEQFFGPGTRLTVL.

The rearrangement links TRBV6-2 or TRBV6-3 to TRBJ2-3; 7 positions match TRBD1. In germline, CDR1 is MNHEY, CDR2 SVGEGT. V gave up 6 bases and J gave up 1 base; unmatched junction bases: 10. The CDR3 is 16 residues long. In nucleotides, the CDR3 is TGTGCCAGCAGCCCTAGGACAGGCCGGGGCACAGATACGCAGTATTTT. This gives the protein CASSPRTGRGTDTQYF.

The chain is built from TRBV5-1 and TRBJ2-2; the D gene is possibly TRBD2 (5 bases). V lost 0 bases and J 7 bases, leaving 7 bases between the germline ends. Germline assignment: CDR1 SGHRS and CDR2 YFSETQ. CDR3 length: 13 amino acids. CDR3 nucleotides: TGCGCCAGCAGCTTGGCCGAGGGCGGGGAGCTGTTTTTT. Residues: CASSLAEGGELFF.

The chain combines TRBV25-1 with TRBJ1-1, with D possibly being TRBD1 (5 bases). The ends were cut back, 3 bases at V and 11 bases at J, with 16 bases in the middle. This CDR3 has 13 residues. The germline V gene has CDR1 MGHDK and CDR2 SYGVNS. The CDR3 nucleotides are TGTGCCAGCAGTGAGGAGACAGAACCCGGTGCTTTCTTT. As protein: CASSEETEPGAFF.

V and J are TRBV5-1 and TRBJ2-3, with TRBD2 matching over 7 bases. Trimming cost V 4 bases and J 8 bases; bases outside gene matches: 10. The CDR3 runs to 14 residues. CDR1 is SGHRS, CDR2 YFSETQ, per germline. CDR3 bases: TGCGCCAGCAGCCCCGGCAGCGGGACCAGTACGCAGTATTTT. Its protein is CASSPGSGTSTQYF.

The chain recombines TRBV6-6 with TRBJ1-6; possible D gene TRBD1, 5 bases. Germline values: CDR1 MNHNY, CDR2 SVGAGI (reference sequence). CDR3 length equals 14 residues. Trimming stripped 6 bases from V and 9 bases from J, with 15 bases between. The CDR3 loop reads CASSSGASFSPLHF. In nucleotides, the CDR3 is TGTGCCAGCAGCAGCGGGGCCTCCTTTTCACCCCTCCACTTT.

The chain links TRBV15 to TRBJ1-5, with D uncertain. V lost 3 bases, J lost 7 bases, and 10 bases lay in between. The germline gives CDR1 LNHNV, CDR2 YYDKDF (reference sequence). This CDR3 spans 13 amino acids. The CDR3: CATSRAVEQPQHF. DNA of the CDR3: TGTGCCACCAGCAGGGCCGTTGAACAGCCCCAGCATTTT.

This chain links TRBV6-6 with TRBJ2-7; weak D call: TRBD2 (6 bases). V was trimmed by 10 bases and J by 1 base, leaving 14 bases between them. Germline V gives CDR1 MNHNY, CDR2 SVGAGI (reference sequence). This CDR3 is built from 13 residues. The CDR3, as DNA: TGTGCCACCCGGAGGGGCAGTTCCTACGAGCAGTACTTC. Translated: CATRRGSSYEQYF.

Here the CDR3 DNA reads TGTGCCAGCAGTTCTTACAGTGGAGAGACCCAGTACTTC. Translated, it gives CASSSYSGETQYF. This chain links TRBV28 with TRBJ2-5; no reliable D call. This CDR3 is 13 amino acids long. V was pared by 4 bases and J by 4 bases, with 10 bases between. In germline, CDR1 is MDHEN, CDR2 SYDVKM. The whole variable domain, filled in from reference TRBV28 and TRBJ2-5, reads DVKVTQSSRYLVKRTGEKVFLECVQDMDHENMFWYRQDPGLGLRLIYFSYDVKMKEKGDIPEGYSVSREKKERFSLILESASTNQTSMYLCASSSYSGETQYFGPGTRLLVL.

The V call is TRBV5-4, the J call TRBJ2-5; TRBD1 aligns across 7 bases. Germline V gene data show CDR1 as SGHNT and CDR2 as YYREEE (reference sequence). CDR3 length: 14 amino acids. Germline trimming cut 2 bases from V and 4 bases from J; bases unmatched to any gene: 5. The CDR3 region has the DNA TGTGCCAGCAGCTTCGGACAGGTGACAGAGACCCAGTACTTC. Translation gives CASSFGQVTETQYF.

The rearrangement joins TRBV25-1 to TRBJ1-1; 8 positions match TRBD1. Unmatched junction bases numbered 3, after V lost 3 bases and J lost 0 bases. The germline gives CDR1 MGHDK, CDR2 SYGVNS. The CDR3 length is 15 residues. Written as DNA, the CDR3 is TGTGCCAGCAGTGACAGGGGGCTCATGAACACTGAAGCTTTCTTT. It encodes CASSDRGLMNTEAFF.

The V gene is TRBV24-1, the J gene TRBJ2-5; no clear D. Germline-derived CDR1 and CDR2 are KGHDR and SFDVKD. Trimming cost V 2 bases and J 5 bases, with 5 bases left between them. The CDR3 length is 12 residues. DNA of the CDR3: TGTGCCACCAGTGATTATAGCGAGACCCAGTACTTC. Its protein is CATSDYSETQYF.

V is TRBV5-3 and J is TRBJ1-5; no definite D call. TRBV5-3 is noted as an ORF with a role that remains uncertain. V gave up 10 bases and J gave up 6 bases, with 14 bases separating them. The length of the CDR3 is 12 residues. Written as DNA, the CDR3 is TGTGCCCCCCCGGGATCGGGTCAGCCCCAGCATTTT. It yields the protein CAPPGSGQPQHF.

CDR3 region: CASSIPSGRTDTQYF. The CDR3 DNA sequence: TGTGCCAGCAGCATTCCGAGCGGGCGCACAGATACGCAGTATTTT. The rearrangement joins TRBV11-3 to TRBJ2-3; D perhaps matches TRBD2 (6 bases). There are 15 residues in the CDR3. CDR1 is SGHNT and CDR2 is YENEEA in the germline V gene. Deletions cut 5 bases from V and 1 base from J, with 13 bases between.

The chain has TRBV4-1 and TRBJ1-5; D is unclear. Germline CDR1 MGHRA, CDR2 YSYEKL. V lost 6 bases and J 7 bases, leaving 13 bases between the germline ends. This CDR3 has 13 residues. The CDR3 region has the DNA TGCGCCAGCAGAGCGAGCCCGTTCCAGCCCCAGCATTTT. Residues: CASRASPFQPQHF.